Listed below are T cell receptor beta chains from one sample, sequenced in a study of radiotherapy plus CTLA-4 blockade in lung cancer. The repertoire was sequenced with immunoSEQ multiplex PCR; TCRdb's copy has only in-frame clones and lacks some. The table shows about 86,000 clones, with 80% to 85% occurring only once. The sequencing used peripheral blood, collected from a patient treated with radiotherapy plus ipilimumab. The receptors derive from a human donor with non-small cell lung cancer who had stable disease on radiotherapy plus ipilimumab. Each CDR3 is given with its conserved first and last residue. A D gene is named only where the DNA matches it firmly.

>TRBD1|TRBV6-6|TRBJ1-2
CASSRQGAGVYGYTF
>-|TRBV7-8|TRBJ1-4
CASSLVVGGGEKLFF
>-|TRBV6-1|TRBJ2-3
CAGRVLAGDTQYF
>-|TRBV5-1|TRBJ2-7
CASSLGYEQYF
>-|TRBV25-1|TRBJ1-6
CASSESAGVSSPLHF
>-|TRBV6-1|TRBJ1-2
CASSEVPKINYGYTF
>-|TRBV30|TRBJ2-7
CAWSVVRAAGYEQYF
>-|TRBV5-1|TRBJ2-7
CASSLGHGAAYEQYF
>-|TRBV7-9|TRBJ2-2
CASSLSNTGELFF
>TRBD1|TRBV19|TRBJ2-5
CASSPGQGFQETQYF
>-|TRBV29-1|TRBJ2-7
CSVVQSSYEQYF
>TRBD2|TRBV18|TRBJ2-1
CASSPPGTRVNEQFF
>-|TRBV2|TRBJ2-2
CASSDGGSPGELFF
>-|TRBV7-2|TRBJ1-1
CASSLGRGGWMNTEAFF
>TRBD1|TRBV29-1|TRBJ1-5
CSVETGGDQPQHF
>-|TRBV7-3|TRBJ2-1
CASSLTGANNEQFF
>-|TRBV6-1|TRBJ2-2
CASSREGAGELFF
>TRBD1|TRBV4-2|TRBJ2-7
CASSQDSGTGGAEQYF
>TRBD1|TRBV18|TRBJ2-7
CASSPDRVYEQYF
>TRBD1|TRBV28|TRBJ2-1
CASSLDRGGYNEQFF
>TRBD2|TRBV5-6|TRBJ2-3
CASSTGTSGVDTQYF
>TRBD1|TRBV5-1|TRBJ2-1
CASTPGQEANEQFF
>-|TRBV9|TRBJ1-4
CASSPREMPNEKLFF
>-|TRBV28|TRBJ2-4
CASSFQPKNIQYF
>TRBD2|TRBV5-1|TRBJ2-3
CASSLGDYYTDTQYF
>-|TRBV7-2|TRBJ2-1
CASSLGTVSNNEQFF
>TRBD1|TRBV6-6|TRBJ1-6
CASSYSQGNSPLHF